This is a list of T cell receptor beta chains from one sample in a study of CD8 T cells in ankylosing spondylitis. One entry per CDR3 protein results from TCRdb running MiXCR on the 5' RACE reads. The table includes 300,000 to 400,000 distinct CDR3 sequences, 20% to 25% detected once. The sample consisted of blood, either unsorted or a sorted T cell fraction (not recorded which). These receptors originate from a male donor with ankylosing spondylitis. Both conserved end residues are part of each CDR3. A D gene is named only where the DNA matches it firmly. Where a row states a size, it is once, few, many or the class of an expanded clone; other rows omit it.

j_call v_call d_call clone_size cdr3_nt cdr3_aa
TRBJ2-2 TRBV2 . . TGTGCCAGCAGTGAAGGGCGTTGGGGCACCGGGGAGCTGTTTTTT CASSEGRWGTGELFF
TRBJ1-5 TRBV30 . . TGTGCCTGGAGTAACCCCCACGGGGGCCTTCAGCCCCAGCATTTT CAWSNPHGGLQPQHF
TRBJ2-1 TRBV24-1 . few TGTGCCACCAGTGAGTCTGGGTCTGAGCAGTTCTTC CATSESGSEQFF
TRBJ1-5 TRBV27 . . TGTGCCAGCAGTTTGAGGGGGGCGCATCAGCCCCAGCATTTT CASSLRGAHQPQHF
TRBJ2-7 TRBV5-1 TRBD2 few TGCGCCAGCAGCTTGGATCCTAGCGGAGCCTCCGAGCAGTACTTC CASSLDPSGASEQYF
TRBJ1-5 TRBV12-3/TRBV12-4 . . TGTGCCAGCAGTTTAGTAGGCGGTCAGCCCCAGCATTTT CASSLVGGQPQHF
TRBJ2-1 TRBV20-1 TRBD2 few TGCAGTGCTCCCAGTAGCGGGGGCTACAATGAGCAGTTCTTC CSAPSSGGYNEQFF
TRBJ2-1 TRBV10-3 . . TGTGCCATCAGTGAGCTAGCGAACAATGAGCAGTTCTTC CAISELANNEQFF
TRBJ2-7 TRBV28 . few TGTGCCAGCAGCCCGAGTTTGGGTTCCTACGAGCAGTACTTC CASSPSLGSYEQYF
TRBJ1-4 TRBV4-1 . . TGCGCCAGCAGCGGCGCCGACAGGGAAAAACTGTTTTTT CASSGADREKLFF
TRBJ1-3 TRBV20-1 . few TGCAGTGCTAGAGCCGATTTCAGGTTTGGAAACACCATATATTTT CSARADFRFGNTIYF
TRBJ1-4 TRBV11-2 . . TGTGCCAGCAGCTTAGACGGTCAGGAAAATGAAAAACTGTTTTTT CASSLDGQENEKLFF
TRBJ1-3 TRBV3-1 . few TGTGCCAGCAGCCAAGGTACTGGAAACACCATATATTTT CASSQGTGNTIYF
TRBJ2-7 TRBV29-1 . . TGCAGCGCAGGCTTAAGACAGGACGAGCAGTACTTC CSAGLRQDEQYF
TRBJ1-5 TRBV29-1 TRBD1 . TGCAGCGTCGGACAGGGTCTTCAGCCCCAGCATTTT CSVGQGLQPQHF
TRBJ1-2 TRBV11-2 . . TGTGCCAGCAGCTTAAGTCCAGGGCGGAGCGGCTACACCTTC CASSLSPGRSGYTF
TRBJ2-3 TRBV20-1 . few TGCAGTGTACCGGGACGGAGCACAGATACGCAGTATTTT CSVPGRSTDTQYF
TRBJ2-3 TRBV20-1 . . TGCAGTGCGAGACCTTCGGGGGCAGGGAAGACAGATACGCAGTATTTT CSARPSGAGKTDTQYF
TRBJ2-1 TRBV12-3/TRBV12-4 TRBD1 few TGTGCCAGCAGTCGTCGACAGGGGGAGAACAATGAGCAGTTCTTC CASSRRQGENNEQFF
TRBJ2-5 TRBV7-9 . few TGTGCCAGCAGCTCCACGGATGGGGAGACCCAGTACTTC CASSSTDGETQYF
TRBJ1-1 TRBV28 . few TGTGCCAGCAGTTCCCAACATAGGACTGAAGCTTTCTTT CASSSQHRTEAFF
TRBJ1-1 TRBV20-1 . . TGCAGTGCTGCAGGAGGACTGAACACTGAAGCTTTCTTT CSAAGGLNTEAFF
TRBJ2-2 TRBV7-2 . . TGTGCCAGCAGCCAGGACTACCACGGGGAGCTGTTTTTT CASSQDYHGELFF
TRBJ2-2 TRBV5-1 TRBD1 . TGCGCCAGCAGCCCCAGGCGGACAGGGGGCACCGGGGAGCTGTTTTTT CASSPRRTGGTGELFF
TRBJ2-5 TRBV20-1 . . TGCAGTGGAGGCAGGGGTAACCAAGAGACCCAGTACTTC CSGGRGNQETQYF
TRBJ2-2 TRBV6-5 TRBD2 . TGTGCCAGCAGGGGACTAGTCGGGGAGCTGTTTTTT CASRGLVGELFF
TRBJ1-1 TRBV18 . few TGTGCCAGCTCACCTGGAGGAGGGTACACTGAAGCTTTCTTT CASSPGGGYTEAFF
TRBJ2-7 TRBV5-1 TRBD1 . TGCGCCAGCAGCGGGACAGGGCCCTACGAGCAGTACTTC CASSGTGPYEQYF
TRBJ2-1 TRBV28 . many TGTGCCAGCAGTCAAGACAGACCCTCCCGCTCCTACAATGAGCAGTTCTTC CASSQDRPSRSYNEQFF
TRBJ2-1 TRBV6-1 . few TGTGCCAGCAGCCCCCCCCTGAGAGCCTACAATGAGCAGTTCTTC CASSPPLRAYNEQFF
TRBJ2-7 TRBV5-6 . . TGTGCCAGCAGCTTGGTAGAGAGCTCCTACGAGCAGTACTTC CASSLVESSYEQYF
TRBJ2-1 TRBV7-8 . . TGTGCCAGCAGCAGCACCAGGGACCGGAATGAGCAGTTCTTC CASSSTRDRNEQFF
TRBJ2-3 TRBV24-1 TRBD1 . TGTGCCACCAGTGATTTAGACAGGGGAACTAACAGGGATACGCAGTATTTT CATSDLDRGTNRDTQYF
TRBJ2-5 TRBV10-3 TRBD2 . TGTGCCATCAGTGCCTCGACTAGCGGTTCGGGTACCCAGTACTTC CAISASTSGSGTQYF
TRBJ2-7 TRBV15 . . TGTGCCACCAGCAGAGAAAGGGGAACCTACGAGCAGTACTTC CATSRERGTYEQYF
TRBJ2-2 TRBV19 . . TGTGCCAGTAGTGGCTTACCGAACACCGGGGAGCTGTTTTTT CASSGLPNTGELFF
TRBJ1-3 TRBV10-3 TRBD1 . TGTGCCACCGGGACAGGTCATGGAAACACCATATATTTT CATGTGHGNTIYF
TRBJ1-3 TRBV5-1 TRBD1 . TGCGCCAGCAGCTTGGTACAGGGGGCGCTTTTGGCGTCTGGAAACACCATATATTTT CASSLVQGALLASGNTIYF
TRBJ2-1 TRBV7-6 TRBD2 few TGTGCCAGCAGCTTAGCGGGCGGGAGAGGTGATGAGCAGTTCTTC CASSLAGGRGDEQFF
TRBJ2-7 TRBV7-2 . . TGTGCCAGCAGCTTAGATCGGGGGGCGAAAGGCGAGCAGTACTTC CASSLDRGAKGEQYF
TRBJ2-2 TRBV7-8 TRBD2 few TGTGCCAGCAGCCCCCTAGCGGGAGGGAACACCGGGGAGCTGTTTTTT CASSPLAGGNTGELFF
TRBJ2-7 TRBV7-2 . . TGTGCCAGCAGCTTAGGGATGGACTCCTACGAGCAGTACTTC CASSLGMDSYEQYF
TRBJ2-5 TRBV18 . . TGTGCCAGCTCACTCAGGACTCCGGGAGAGACCCAGTACTTC CASSLRTPGETQYF